These 30 T cell receptor beta chains were all obtained from the same sample, sequenced in a study of control samples from healthy donors and cancer patients. Profiled with immunoSEQ multiplex PCR; TCRdb holds only in-frame clones, not every one. This table holds 120,000 to 150,000 clones, about nine tenths found once. Sequencing was carried out using blood. These receptor sequences come from a woman in her thirties in good health.

The chain carries TRBV14 and TRBJ1-1; D ambiguous. This CDR3 contains 12 residues. Germline V gene data show CDR1 as SGHDN and CDR2 as FVKESK. V lost 2 bases to trimming and J lost 4 bases, with 5 bases between them. CDR3 sequence reads: CASSQSVTEAFF. The CDR3 nucleotides are TGTGCCAGCAGCCAAAGTGTCACTGAAGCTTTCTTT.

The rearrangement joins TRBV30 to TRBJ2-6; 7 bases fit TRBD1. The CDR3 runs 19 residues. The V gene's germline CDR1 is GTSNPN and CDR2 SVGIG (reference sequence). Trimming removed 0 bases from V and 0 bases from J; junction bases left unmatched: 11. In nucleotides, the CDR3 is TGTGCCTGGAGTGTAAAGTGGCAGGGGGTGGGCTCTGGGGCCAACGTCCTGACTTTC. Amino acid sequence: CAWSVKWQGVGSGANVLTF.

This clone was seen a few times. CDR3 DNA sequence: TGTGCCAGTAGTATAGATGGGCAGAGCTCTGGAAACACCATATATTTT. This gives the protein CASSIDGQSSGNTIYF. This rearrangement joins TRBV19 to TRBJ1-3; no clear D. In germline, CDR1 is LNHDA, CDR2 SQIVND (reference sequence). The V end was cut by 0 bases, the J end by 0 bases, with 9 bases between. CDR3 length: 16 amino acids.

This clone has a handful of counts. J is TRBJ2-3 and V is TRBV5-1; 7 bases line up with TRBD1. The junction had 14 bases not matched to a gene; V was cut back by 4 bases and J by 6 bases. The germline gives CDR1 SGHRS, CDR2 YFSETQ. The CDR3 runs 16 residues. CDR3 sequence (DNA): TGCGCCAGCAGCCCATGGGTGGGGACACAGGGGGATACGCAGTATTTT. It specifies CASSPWVGTQGDTQYF.

This sequence joins TRBV30 and TRBJ2-1, with 10 bases identical to TRBD2. Germline lookup yields CDR1 GTSNPN and CDR2 SVGIG (reference sequence). V lost 2 bases, J lost 4 bases, and 2 bases stayed unmatched. There are 14 residues in the CDR3. The CDR3 loop is CAWSLGLAYNEQFF. Written as DNA, the CDR3 is TGTGCCTGGAGTTTGGGACTAGCGTACAATGAGCAGTTCTTC.

The rearrangement uses TRBV3-1 (or the pseudogene TRBV3-2) and TRBJ2-7; D might be TRBD2 (5 bases). The CDR3 is 14 amino acids. Germline-derived CDR1 and CDR2 are LGHDT and YNNKEL (reference sequence). Trimming pared 1 base from V and 3 bases from J, leaving 10 bases between. DNA of the CDR3: TGTGCCAGCAGCCAAGGAGGGTCTATCTACGAGCAGTACTTC. Translation gives CASSQGGSIYEQYF.

As DNA, the CDR3 is TGTGCCAGCAGTTCACAGGGTTGGGGCTACACCTTC. Protein sequence: CASSSQGWGYTF. The V call is TRBV12-3 or TRBV12-4, the J call TRBJ1-2; tentative D call: TRBD1 (6 bases). The CDR3 loop spans 12 amino acids. The V gene lost 4 bases and the J gene lost 8 bases, with 11 bases spanning the gap.

This rearrangement joins TRBV2 to TRBJ1-1, with D uncertain. V was shortened by 7 bases and J by 1 base, with 13 bases between the two germline ends. Per the germline V gene, CDR1 is SNHLY and CDR2 is FYNNEI. The CDR3 spans 14 residues. The CDR3 sequence: CASTLETSNTEAFF. DNA of the CDR3: TGTGCCAGCACGTTAGAGACATCGAACACTGAAGCTTTCTTT.

The CDR3 reads CASRRGQTDSGANVLTF. For the CDR3, the DNA is TGTGCCAGTAGGAGGGGACAGACAGACTCTGGGGCCAACGTCCTGACTTTC. The genes are TRBV19 and TRBJ2-6, with 7 bases that match TRBD1. With V trimmed by 6 bases and J by 0 bases, 8 bases remained unmatched. The V gene's germline CDR1 is LNHDA and CDR2 SQIVND (reference sequence). The CDR3 spans 17 residues.

The chain is built from TRBV19 and TRBJ2-2; 8 nucleotides line up with TRBD1. Germline V lookup: CDR1 LNHDA, CDR2 SQIVND (reference sequence). The CDR3 length is 15 residues. V trimming: 6 bases; J trimming: 0 bases; junction bases outside the gene matches: 3. The CDR3 loop reads CASSKDRANTGELFF. In nucleotides, the CDR3 is TGTGCCAGTAGCAAGGACAGGGCGAACACCGGGGAGCTGTTTTTT. The whole variable domain, remainder taken from reference TRBV19 and TRBJ2-2, is DGGITQSPKYLFRKEGQNVTLSCEQNLNHDAMYWYRQDPGQGLRLIYYSQIVNDFQKGDIAEGYSVSREKKESFPLTVTSAQKNPTAFYLCASSKDRANTGELFFGEGSRLTVL.

The chain joins TRBV19 to TRBJ2-5; D tentatively reads TRBD1 or TRBD2 (5 bases each). V was pared by 7 bases and J by 4 bases, with 16 bases between. There are 14 residues in the CDR3. Germline CDR1 and CDR2: LNHDA and SQIVND (reference sequence). The CDR3 DNA reads TGTGCCAGTACGGATACCGGGACGGGAGAGACCCAGTACTTC. It yields the protein CASTDTGTGETQYF.

The chain recombines TRBV14 with TRBJ1-4; 8 nucleotides line up with TRBD1. Per the germline V gene, CDR1 is SGHDN and CDR2 is FVKESK. CDR3 length: 14 residues. V lost 4 bases and J lost 10; bases outside the gene matches: 8. Written as DNA, the CDR3 is TGTGCCAGCAGCCTACAGACAGGGGTTGGAAAACTGTTTTTT. It encodes CASSLQTGVGKLFF.

V is TRBV27 and J is TRBJ2-2; tentative D call: TRBD2 (6 bases). V lost 2 bases and J lost 4, with 11 bases in between. The CDR3 length is 15 residues. Germline-derived CDR1 and CDR2 are MNHEY and SMNVEV (reference sequence). In nucleotides, the CDR3 is TGTGCCAGCAGTTTAGCCCGGGGGAGCACCGGGGAGCTGTTTTTT. Translation gives CASSLARGSTGELFF.

The J gene is TRBJ2-7, the V gene TRBV27, with 8 bases matching TRBD1. Germline CDR1 and CDR2: MNHEY and SMNVEV (reference sequence). With V trimmed by 5 bases and J by 3 bases, 6 bases remained unmatched. The CDR3 consists of 14 residues. This CDR3 reads CASSPSTGGYEQYF. CDR3 DNA sequence: TGTGCCAGCAGTCCATCAACAGGGGGCTACGAGCAGTACTTC.

This chain joins TRBV19 and TRBJ1-1, with D hard to call. The germline CDR1 and CDR2 sequences are LNHDA and SQIVND (reference sequence). This CDR3 has 13 amino acids. V was shortened by 3 bases and J by 5 bases, with 10 bases between the two germline ends. CDR3 DNA sequence: TGTGCCAGTAGTATTTCCCAAGTGACTGAAGCTTTCTTT. Its translation is CASSISQVTEAFF.

V usage is TRBV27 and J usage is TRBJ1-5; weak D call: TRBD1 (5 bases). Germline CDR1 and CDR2: MNHEY and SMNVEV (reference sequence). The V gene lost 2 bases and the J gene lost 0 bases, with 14 bases spanning the gap. The CDR3 has 17 residues. This CDR3 is CASSLPTGPHSNQPQHF. CDR3 bases: TGTGCCAGCAGTTTACCAACAGGCCCTCATAGCAATCAGCCCCAGCATTTT.

This chain connects TRBV29-1 to TRBJ2-3, with D uncertain. This CDR3 has 14 residues. Trimming took off 3 bases at V and 0 bases at J, with 10 bases between the two ends. The germline gives CDR1 SQVTM, CDR2 ANQGSEA. The CDR3 reads CSVDYGRSTDTQYF. In nucleotides, the CDR3 is TGCAGCGTTGACTACGGTCGGAGCACAGATACGCAGTATTTT.

This chain joins TRBV5-4 and TRBJ1-3; maybe TRBD1 (5 bases). The CDR3 is 15 residues long. V gave up 0 bases and J gave up 6 bases, with 13 bases separating them. Looked up from germline, CDR1 is SGHNT and CDR2 is YYREEE (reference sequence). CDR3 in DNA: TGTGCCAGCAGCTTGGATCAGGGTGTTTTAAACACCATATATTTT. Its translation: CASSLDQGVLNTIYF.

Written as DNA, the CDR3 is TGTGCCTCGGGGCCGAACCCCTCTGGGGCCAACGTCCTGACTTTC. This encodes CASGPNPSGANVLTF. The chain recombines TRBV6-5 with TRBJ2-6, with D perhaps assigned TRBD1 or TRBD2 (5 bases each). The CDR3 is made up of 15 amino acids. V was clipped by 11 bases and J by 0 bases, with 14 bases between them. From germline, CDR1 is MNHEY and CDR2 SVGAGI.

The chain couples TRBV29-1 to TRBJ2-5, with 10 bases identical to TRBD2. Trimming at V came to 8 bases and at J to 0 bases, leaving 6 bases not matched to a gene. Germline CDR1 and CDR2: SQVTM and ANQGSEA. The CDR3 totals 14 residues. The CDR3 DNA sequence: TGCAGCTCAGCGGGGGGGACAGACCAAGAGACCCAGTACTTC. Protein sequence: CSSAGGTDQETQYF. The full variable domain, with the rest looked up from reference TRBV29-1 and TRBJ2-5, is SAVISQKPSRDICQRGTSLTIQCQVDSQVTMMFWYRQQPGQSLTLIATANQGSEATYESGFVIDKFPISRPNLTFSTLTVSNMSPEDSSIYLCSSAGGTDQETQYFGPGTRLLVL.

This clone turned up a few times. This chain joins TRBV28 and TRBJ1-1; no definite D call. The CDR3 has 12 residues. Germline V gene lookup returns CDR1 MDHEN and CDR2 SYDVKM. V was pared by 3 bases and J by 6 bases, with 8 bases between. The DNA of the CDR3 is TGTGCCAGCAGTTTTGATCAGGCTGAAGCTTTCTTT. Protein sequence: CASSFDQAEAFF.

CDR3 residues: CAWSTTDTQYF. Written as DNA, the CDR3 is TGTGCCTGGAGTACGACTGATACGCAGTATTTT. This sequence joins TRBV30 and TRBJ2-3; D ambiguous. This CDR3 is 11 amino acids long. Germline values: CDR1 GTSNPN, CDR2 SVGIG (reference sequence). V was shortened by 2 bases and J by 6 bases, with 6 bases between the two germline ends.

This chain connects TRBV29-1 to TRBJ2-7; D not certain. Germline lookup yields CDR1 SQVTM and CDR2 ANQGSEA. With 8 bases removed from V and 5 bases from J, the gap between germline ends came to 22 bases. This CDR3 has 14 residues. The CDR3 sequence is CSFTKAPQAHEQYF. CDR3 nucleotide sequence: TGCAGCTTCACCAAGGCCCCGCAGGCCCACGAGCAGTACTTC.

V gene TRBV20-1 combines with J gene TRBJ1-1; D gene unclear. Per germline, CDR1 DFQATT and CDR2 SNEGSKA (reference sequence). V shed 3 bases and J shed 7 bases, with 3 bases lying between them. The CDR3 length is 9 residues. CDR3 nucleotide sequence: TGCAGTGCTAGTCGTGAAGCTTTCTTT. Amino acids: CSASREAFF.

The rearrangement links TRBV9 to TRBJ1-3; 8 bases are a match to TRBD1. Germline lookup yields CDR1 SGDLS and CDR2 YYNGEE. This CDR3 region has 15 residues. The V segment lost 6 bases and the J segment 2 bases; nucleotides outside the gene matches: 7. CDR3 in DNA: TGTGCCAGCACCTTCGGACAGGGAACTGGAAACACCATATATTTT. Its translation is CASTFGQGTGNTIYF.

The rearrangement joins TRBV5-1 to TRBJ1-2; no reliable D call. In germline, CDR1 is SGHRS, CDR2 YFSETQ. V was pared by 8 bases and J by 2 bases, with 13 bases between. This CDR3 spans 13 amino acids. CDR3 residues: CASSEVGNYGYTF. CDR3 nucleotides: TGCGCCAGTTCCGAGGTCGGGAACTATGGCTACACCTTC.

This chain uses TRBV19 with TRBJ2-1, with 7 bases identical to TRBD2. CDR1 LNHDA and CDR2 SQIVND come from the germline V gene (reference sequence). The CDR3 spans 16 residues. Trimming removed 3 bases from V and 6 bases from J; junction bases left unmatched: 11. CDR3 residues: CASSISFGGRGNEQFF. The CDR3 coding sequence is TGTGCCAGTAGTATCTCCTTTGGCGGGAGAGGCAATGAGCAGTTCTTC.

This chain connects TRBV29-1 to TRBJ2-5; TRBD1 matches at 7 bases. CDR1 SQVTM and CDR2 ANQGSEA come from the germline V gene. The CDR3 has 12 residues. J gave up 5 bases and V 7 bases, and 7 bases lay outside the gene matches. This CDR3 reads CSAGHRGETQYF. For the CDR3, the DNA is TGCAGCGCCGGTCACAGGGGCGAGACCCAGTACTTC.

Remarks on this clone: This specimen includes other DNA sequences encoding the same CDR3. CDR3 amino acids: CASSYGGNTIYF. CDR3 bases: TGTGCCAGCAGTTATGGAGGAAACACCATATATTTT. The chain joins TRBV6-2 or TRBV6-3 to TRBJ1-3, with no clear D. The germline V and J ends were trimmed by 3 bases and 4 bases, with 4 bases remaining between them. The germline V gene encodes CDR1 MNHEY and CDR2 SVGEGT. This CDR3 has 12 amino acids.

The gene calls are TRBV9 and TRBJ2-3, with D uncertain. V was shortened by 0 bases and J by 4 bases, with 12 bases between the two germline ends. CDR3 size: 15 residues. CDR1 and CDR2 from the germline V gene are SGDLS and YYNGEE. Here the CDR3 DNA reads TGTGCCAGCAGCGTAGGGGGTAGAAGGGCAGATACGCAGTATTTT. Translated: CASSVGGRRADTQYF.